The 15 T cell receptor beta chains listed next were all sequenced from one sample in a study of blood T cell repertoires in COVID-19. Repertoires were generated with immunoSEQ multiplex PCR, while TCRdb's copy carries only in-frame clones and drops some. The top ten clones hold approximately 2% of a sample with a few hundred thousand clones, 88% of them seen once. Input material: PBMCs or T cells enriched from blood (not recorded which). These receptors all stem from a woman between 55 and 75 years old in a cohort exposed to, infected with or recovered from COVID-19 (not recorded which).

This rearrangement joins TRBV3-1 (or the pseudogene TRBV3-2) to TRBJ1-6, with a tentative D call TRBD1 (5 bases). The V gene lost 0 bases and the J gene lost 10 bases, with 13 bases spanning the gap. CDR1 is LGHDT and CDR2 is YNNKEL in the germline V gene (reference sequence). This CDR3 contains 15 residues. The CDR3 DNA reads as TGTGCCAGCAGCCAAGACCAGGGTGTTGGCTCACCCCTCCACTTT. It specifies CASSQDQGVGSPLHF.

This chain connects TRBV6-5 to TRBJ2-7; 11 bases align to TRBD2. The CDR3 spans 16 residues. Losses at the gene ends were 2 bases for V and 4 bases for J; bases not matched to a gene: 7. CDR1 and CDR2 (germline): MNHEY, SVGAGI. This CDR3 is CASSYALAGGGYEQYF. The DNA of the CDR3 is TGTGCCAGCAGTTACGCTTTAGCGGGAGGGGGTTACGAGCAGTACTTC.

The chain links TRBV19 to TRBJ1-2; D is possibly TRBD1 (6 bases). CDR1 and CDR2 from the germline V gene are LNHDA and SQIVND (reference sequence). V was shortened by 4 bases and J by 6 bases, with 18 bases between the two germline ends. CDR3 length: 15 amino acids. As DNA, the CDR3 is TGTGCCAGTAGTACCCAAATGACAGGCCGTCATGGCTACACCTTC. It is translated as CASSTQMTGRHGYTF.

The gene calls are TRBV2 and TRBJ2-3, with a tentative D call TRBD2 (7 bases). CDR3 length: 14 residues. Trimming left V 6 bases short and J 4 bases short, with 14 bases between. Germline values: CDR1 SNHLY, CDR2 FYNNEI. The CDR3 bases are TGTGCCAGCAGGAGGGGGGGAGCCGCAGATACGCAGTATTTT. It translates to CASRRGGAADTQYF.

The V and J genes are TRBV14 and TRBJ1-4; D gene unclear. Deletions cut 1 base from V and 8 bases from J, with 14 bases between. The CDR3 covers 15 residues. Per the germline V gene, CDR1 is SGHDN and CDR2 is FVKESK. The CDR3 reads CASSQVTGFGEKLFF. Here the CDR3 DNA reads TGTGCCAGCAGCCAAGTAACGGGTTTCGGGGAAAAACTGTTTTTT.

This rearrangement joins TRBV14 to TRBJ2-1, with a weak D call TRBD2 (5 bases). The CDR3 covers 18 residues. The germline V and J ends were trimmed by 3 bases and 0 bases, with 18 bases remaining between them. CDR1 and CDR2 from the germline V gene are SGHDN and FVKESK. In DNA form, the CDR3 reads TGTGCCAGCAGCCAGGGATCTTTAGCGACAAGCTCCTACAATGAGCAGTTCTTC. Its translation: CASSQGSLATSSYNEQFF.

V usage is TRBV30 and J usage is TRBJ1-6, with D perhaps TRBD1 (6 bases). Trimming stripped 3 bases from V and 7 bases from J, with 13 bases between. In germline, CDR1 is GTSNPN, CDR2 SVGIG (reference sequence). This CDR3 is 14 amino acids long. This chain's CDR3 is CAWSAGVPNSPLHF. DNA of the CDR3: TGTGCCTGGAGCGCAGGGGTCCCGAATTCACCCCTCCACTTT.

With respect to this clone: A junction end diverges from the germline sequence, so it may reflect a read error. The V and J genes are TRBV11-1 and TRBJ2-1, with 10 bases fitting TRBD2. The CDR3 is 15 amino acids. Germline CDR1 and CDR2: SGHAT and FQDESV (reference sequence). CDR3 in amino acids: CASSQSGRAYNEQFF. In DNA, the CDR3 is TGTGCCAGCAGCCAAAGCGGGAGGGCCTATAATGAGCAGTTCTTC.

This chain joins TRBV27 and TRBJ2-1; D is unclear. In germline, CDR1 is MNHEY, CDR2 SMNVEV (reference sequence). The CDR3 is 15 amino acids. Trimming shortened V by 2 bases and J by 0 bases, and 8 bases separated the two germline ends. The CDR3 DNA follows: TGTGCCAGCAGTTTAAACCTATTCTCCTACAATGAGCAGTTCTTC. As protein: CASSLNLFSYNEQFF.

The rearrangement joins TRBV24-1 to TRBJ1-5; D ambiguous. The V end lost 7 bases, the J end lost 3 bases, and 12 bases lay between the germline ends. CDR1 KGHDR and CDR2 SFDVKD come from the germline V gene. The CDR3 is made up of 14 amino acids. CDR3 nucleotide sequence: TGTGCCACCAGCGGAGCGGGGAACAATCAGCCCCAGCATTTT. As protein: CATSGAGNNQPQHF.

The chain links TRBV7-9 to TRBJ2-5; TRBD1 is a possible D gene (6 bases). Trimming cost V 10 bases and J 3 bases, with 12 bases left between them. The CDR3 consists of 12 residues. Germline values: CDR1 SEHNR, CDR2 FQNEAQ (reference sequence). The CDR3 DNA is TGTGCCACCTCAGGGGTGGAAGAGACCCAGTACTTC. Protein sequence: CATSGVEETQYF.

The chain combines TRBV7-8 with TRBJ2-4; D perhaps matches TRBD1 (5 bases). V shed 2 bases and J shed 0 bases, with 8 bases lying between them. Germline V lookup: CDR1 SGHVS, CDR2 FQNEAQ. CDR3 size: 15 residues. The CDR3 bases are TGTGCCAGCAGCTTAAGCCAGGGAGCCAAAAACATTCAGTACTTC. As protein: CASSLSQGAKNIQYF.

The rearrangement links TRBV28 to TRBJ1-4; D might be TRBD1 (5 bases). The CDR3 runs 15 residues. CDR1 is MDHEN and CDR2 is SYDVKM in the germline V gene. Trimming left V 6 bases short and J 5 bases short, with 16 bases between. The CDR3 nucleotides are TGTGCCAGCAGGTTGACTCTAGGGGAAAATGAAAAACTGTTTTTT. It is translated as CASRLTLGENEKLFF.

V and J are TRBV19 and TRBJ2-5; TRBD1 agrees at 7 bases. The CDR3 sequence is 15 residues long. The germline CDR1 and CDR2 sequences are LNHDA and SQIVND (reference sequence). Losses at the gene ends were 4 bases for V and 0 bases for J; bases not matched to a gene: 5. CDR3 coding DNA: TGTGCCAGTAGTAAACAGGGGTTGTACCAAGAGACCCAGTACTTC. This gives the protein CASSKQGLYQETQYF.

The chain links TRBV5-1 to TRBJ2-7; TRBD2 agrees at 10 bases. Germline CDR1 and CDR2: SGHRS and YFSETQ. This CDR3 region has 15 residues. J gave up 3 bases and V 4 bases, and 7 bases lay outside the gene matches. The CDR3 reads CASSLRLAGDYEQYF. Written as DNA, the CDR3 is TGCGCCAGCAGCCTGCGACTAGCGGGTGACTACGAGCAGTACTTC.